This is a list of T cell receptor beta chains from one sample in a study of CD8+ T cells in alopecia areata. The method was immunoSEQ multiplex PCR; TCRdb's version includes in-frame clones alone and lacks a portion of them. The sample consists of 150,000 to 200,000 clones, less than 80% of them appearing once. The source was CD4+ T cells sorted from blood, collected at week 24, from a patient treated with tofacitinib. The receptors were gathered from a human donor with alopecia areata. Each CDR3 is given with its conserved first and last residue. The size field is filled for only some rows; it gives once, few, many or a size class.

J,V,size,CDR3
TRBJ1-4,TRBV30,once,CAWKRVQTGANEKLFF
TRBJ1-6,TRBV19,NA,CASSIAGSPLHF
TRBJ2-4,TRBV29-1,NA,CSVTGGDIQYF
TRBJ2-1,TRBV29-1,NA,CSVVRDRGINEQFF
TRBJ1-1,TRBV12-5,NA,CASGLVLGTSRRDTEAFF
TRBJ1-1,TRBV4-1,NA,CASGKGVMNTEAFF
TRBJ2-5,TRBV2,few,CASTLRGFQETQYF
TRBJ1-1,TRBV30,NA,CAWSTENTEAFF
TRBJ1-1,TRBV30,once,CAWTHPEKGRHEAFF
TRBJ1-2,TRBV29-1,NA,CSVDASTKGGYTF
TRBJ1-1,TRBV29-1,few,CSVADRVGFEEAFF
TRBJ2-5,TRBV10-3,NA,CAISGFSAGGQETQYF
TRBJ1-2,TRBV5-1,NA,CASSFDGTGYGYTF
TRBJ1-1,TRBV9,few,CASSVGGTVAAEAFF
TRBJ1-5,TRBV2,few,CASRFGVSNQPQHF